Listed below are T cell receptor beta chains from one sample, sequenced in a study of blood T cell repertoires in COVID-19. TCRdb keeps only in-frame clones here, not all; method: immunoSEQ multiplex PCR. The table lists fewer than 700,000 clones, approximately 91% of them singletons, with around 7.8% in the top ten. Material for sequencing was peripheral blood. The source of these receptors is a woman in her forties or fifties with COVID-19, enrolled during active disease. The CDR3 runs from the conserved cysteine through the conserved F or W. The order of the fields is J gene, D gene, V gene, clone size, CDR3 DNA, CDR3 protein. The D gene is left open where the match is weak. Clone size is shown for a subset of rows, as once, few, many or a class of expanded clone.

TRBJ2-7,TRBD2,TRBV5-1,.,TGCGCCAGCAGCTTGTATGGCGGGGGGTCCTACGAGCAGTACTTC,CASSLYGGGSYEQYF
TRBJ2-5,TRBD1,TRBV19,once,TGTGCCAGTAGTCCGGGACAGTTACAAGAGACCCAGTACTTC,CASSPGQLQETQYF
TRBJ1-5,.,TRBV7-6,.,TGTGCCAGCAGCTCACGGACGGGGCTCGGGGGTGAACCCCAGCATTTT,CASSSRTGLGGEPQHF
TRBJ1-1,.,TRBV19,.,TGTGCCAGTAGTTTAACAGGAGGGACTGAAGCTTTCTTT,CASSLTGGTEAFF
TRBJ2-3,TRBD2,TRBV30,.,TGTGCCTGGAGTGTAGATCGGGGGGGATACACAGATACGCAGTATTTT,CAWSVDRGGYTDTQYF
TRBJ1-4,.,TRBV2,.,TGTGCCGTTCGATCTTCGGGGAATGAAAAACTGTTTTTT,CAVRSSGNEKLFF
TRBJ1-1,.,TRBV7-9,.,TGTGCCAGCAGCTTAATGGGTGAGCGAGCTTTCTTT,CASSLMGERAFF
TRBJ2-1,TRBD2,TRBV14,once,TGTGCCAGCAGCCAAGAGGGTCGGGGGGGCCGCAATGAGCAGTTCTTC,CASSQEGRGGRNEQFF
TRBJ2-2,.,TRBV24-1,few,TGTGCCACCAGTGGCCCGGGAAAGGGCACCGGGGAGCTGTTTTTT,CATSGPGKGTGELFF
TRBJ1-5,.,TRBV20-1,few,TGCAGTGCTAGTACGGTCAATCAGCCCCAGCATTTT,CSASTVNQPQHF
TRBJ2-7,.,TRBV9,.,TGTGCCAGCAGCTTAGGCTCCTTCGGGGAGCAGTACTTC,CASSLGSFGEQYF
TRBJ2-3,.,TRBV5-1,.,TGCGCCAGCAGCTTGGAAGGGGCGAGGTCGCCGGATACGCAGTATTTT,CASSLEGARSPDTQYF
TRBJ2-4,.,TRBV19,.,TGTGCCAGTAGTGCGCGAGAGGACAGCCAAGTAAACATTCAGTACTTC,CASSAREDSQVNIQYF
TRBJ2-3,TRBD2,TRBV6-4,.,TGTGCCAGCAGTGACCCGAGGGGGAAGAAGGAGCGGGGGGACACAGATACGCAGTATTTT,CASSDPRGKKERGDTDTQYF
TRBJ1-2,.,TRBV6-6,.,TGTGCCAGCAGTTACGATCGGGGTGGCTACACCTTC,CASSYDRGGYTF
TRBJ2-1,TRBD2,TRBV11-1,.,TGTGCCAGCAGAGGCGGGGGATACAATGAGCAGTTCTTC,CASRGGGYNEQFF
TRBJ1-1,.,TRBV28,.,TGTGCCAGCAGTCTAACCACTGAAGCTTTCTTT,CASSLTTEAFF
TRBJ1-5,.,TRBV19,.,TGTGCCAGTAGTATCGTTACTTATCAGCCCCAGCATTTT,CASSIVTYQPQHF
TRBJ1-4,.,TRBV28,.,TGTGCCAGCAGTCAGGGAACTAATGAAAAACTGTTTTTT,CASSQGTNEKLFF
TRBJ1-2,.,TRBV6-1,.,TGTGCCAGCAGTGAAGCGGTAAAGGGGCCAAGATATGGCTACACCTTC,CASSEAVKGPRYGYTF
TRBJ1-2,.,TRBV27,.,TGTGCCAGCAGTTCCCCCTTACAGGGTAACTATGGCTACACCTTC,CASSSPLQGNYGYTF
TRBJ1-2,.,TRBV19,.,TGTGCCAGTAGTAGAGGACAGTCAGGCGATGGCTACACCTTC,CASSRGQSGDGYTF
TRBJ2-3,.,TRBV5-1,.,TGCGCCAGCAGCACGGGGAGGACGCAGTATTTT,CASSTGRTQYF
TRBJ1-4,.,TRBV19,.,TGTGCCAGTAAGGAGGCACGGAGTAATGAAAAACTGTTTTTT,CASKEARSNEKLFF
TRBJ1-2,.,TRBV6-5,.,TGTGCCAGCAGAACAGGGTTTGGCTACACCTTC,CASRTGFGYTF
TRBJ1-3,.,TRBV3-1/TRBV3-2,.,TGTGCCAGCAGCCGGGGTTCGGAGGTTGTTATCGGCCGCACCATATATTTT,CASSRGSEVVIGRTIYF
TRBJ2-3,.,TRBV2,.,TGTGCCAGCAGCTCAGGCACAGATACGCAGTATTTT,CASSSGTDTQYF
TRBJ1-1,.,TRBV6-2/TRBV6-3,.,TGTGCCAGCAGTTCTCCCGGGACTTCGGCCACTGAAGCTTTCTTT,CASSSPGTSATEAFF
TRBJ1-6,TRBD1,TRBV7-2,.,TGTGCCAGCAGCTTTCGACAGGGTAATTCACCCCTCCACTTT,CASSFRQGNSPLHF
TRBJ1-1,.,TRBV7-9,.,TGTGCCAGCAGCGGACAGAGCGCTTTCTTT,CASSGQSAFF
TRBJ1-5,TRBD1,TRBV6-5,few,TGTGCCAGCAGCCGGGACAGGGGCAATCAGCCCCAGCATTTT,CASSRDRGNQPQHF
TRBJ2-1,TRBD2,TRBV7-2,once,TGTGCCAGCAGCGGGCTAGCGGGGGCCCTTGGGCAGTTCTTC,CASSGLAGALGQFF
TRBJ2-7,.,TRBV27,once,TGTGCCACACGGGACATCTCCTACGAGCAGTACTTC,CATRDISYEQYF
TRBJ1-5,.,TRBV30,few,TGTGCCTGGAGCGACAGCGAGGTTGTTGGCAATCAGCCCCAGCATTTT,CAWSDSEVVGNQPQHF
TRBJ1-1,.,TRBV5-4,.,TGTGCCAGCAGCTCGGACACTACTGAAGCTTTCTTT,CASSSDTTEAFF
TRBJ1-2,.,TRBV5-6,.,TGTGCCAGCAGCTTGGGACAGTACCCTTTCTATGGCTACACCTTC,CASSLGQYPFYGYTF
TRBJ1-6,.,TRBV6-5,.,TGTGCCAGCAGCGGACAGCAGAATTCACCCCTCCACTTT,CASSGQQNSPLHF
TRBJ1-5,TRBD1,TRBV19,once,TGTGCCAGTAGGCCGGGACAGGGTGGTTGGAGCAATCAGCCCCAGCATTTT,CASRPGQGGWSNQPQHF
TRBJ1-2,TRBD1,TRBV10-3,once,TGTGCCATCAGCCTCGCGGGGGGACAGGGGCTTGGCTACACCTTC,CAISLAGGQGLGYTF
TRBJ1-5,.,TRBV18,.,TGTGCCAGCTCACGGACGGGAGGAGGCCAGCCCCAGCATTTT,CASSRTGGGQPQHF
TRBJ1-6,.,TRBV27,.,TGTGCCAGCAGTTTGGGGGGGTCCCTACCCCTCCACTTT,CASSLGGSLPLHF
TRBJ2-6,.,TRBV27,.,TGTGCCAGCAGTCGCTGGCTAGAGGGATCTGGGGCCAACGTCCTGACTTTC,CASSRWLEGSGANVLTF
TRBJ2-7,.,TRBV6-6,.,TGTGCCAGCAGCCTCAGCCTGAGGGACGAGCAGTACTTC,CASSLSLRDEQYF
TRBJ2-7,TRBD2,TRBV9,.,TGTGCCAGCAGCGCACTAGCGGGGGGCCCCTCCTACGAGCAGTACTTC,CASSALAGGPSYEQYF
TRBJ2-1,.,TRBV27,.,TGTGCCAGCGTGGGGGGACCGGCTTTCAATGAGCAGTTCTTC,CASVGGPAFNEQFF
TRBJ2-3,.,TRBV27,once,TGTGCCAGCAGTTTATATGGGGGCGCGGGCACAGATACGCAGTATTTT,CASSLYGGAGTDTQYF
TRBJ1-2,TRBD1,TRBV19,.,TGTGCCAGTAGTAGACCCGGGACAGGACATGGCTACACCTTC,CASSRPGTGHGYTF
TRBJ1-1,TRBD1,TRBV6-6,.,TGTGCCAGCAGGCGGGACAGGGGGAACACTGAAGCTTTCTTT,CASRRDRGNTEAFF
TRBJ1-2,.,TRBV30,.,TGTGCCTGGAGTCGGGGGGGGATCTGGGATGGCTACACCTTC,CAWSRGGIWDGYTF
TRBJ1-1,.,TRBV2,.,TGTGCCAGCAGTCGACAGGACTTGGGCACTGAAGCTTTCTTT,CASSRQDLGTEAFF